One sample yielded the 32 T cell receptor beta chains listed below, sequenced in a study of T-cell reconstitution after alpha-beta-depleted transplantation in children. Molecular barcoding with unique molecular identifiers was used for the TCRbeta library. TCRdb recomputed calls from the PCR reads with MiXCR, one row per CDR3 protein. The sample lists hundreds of thousands of distinct CDR3 sequences, 20% to 25% occurring once. The input for sequencing was PBMCs, mostly from graft donor cells, taken 360 days after TCRalphabeta/CD19-depleted stem cell transplant. Receptors were obtained from a boy in the first two years of life who had a stem cell transplant for acute myeloid leukemia, so the T cells may come from the graft donor.

The table lists this clonotype with a few counts. This chain joins TRBV9 and TRBJ2-3; 9 positions match TRBD2. Germline CDR1 and CDR2: SGDLS and YYNGEE. CDR3 size: 16 residues. V lost 0 bases, J lost 3 bases, and 5 bases stayed unmatched. CDR3 in DNA: TGTGCCAGCAGCGTAGCGCTAGCGGGGAGAACAGATACGCAGTATTTT. Its translation is CASSVALAGRTDTQYF.

The genes are TRBV6-2 or TRBV6-3 and TRBJ2-2; no firm D call. CDR1 and CDR2 from the germline V gene are MNHEY and SVGEGT. The CDR3 is 16 amino acids. The V gene lost 6 bases and the J gene lost 5 bases, with 19 bases spanning the gap. The DNA for the CDR3 is TGTGCCAGCAGAAAGGATTCAGTTGCGATGACCGGGGAGCTGTTTTTT. Its protein product is CASRKDSVAMTGELFF.

The rearrangement links TRBV6-5 to TRBJ1-2, with TRBD1 matching over 7 bases. This CDR3 is built from 13 residues. V dropped 2 bases and J dropped 6; count of bases not matched to a gene: 3. Germline CDR1 and CDR2: MNHEY and SVGAGI. The CDR3 coding sequence is TGTGCCAGCAGTTACCTACAGGGGAATGGCTACACCTTC. It is translated as CASSYLQGNGYTF.

This chain joins TRBV7-2 and TRBJ2-3; a possible D gene is TRBD1 (6 bases). CDR1 is SGHTA, CDR2 FQGNSA, per germline. The CDR3 extends over 16 amino acids. Trimming stripped 5 bases from V and 2 bases from J, with 17 bases between. The CDR3 bases are TGTGCCAGCAGCCGGCTATGGACAGAACTCACAGATACGCAGTATTTT. It yields the protein CASSRLWTELTDTQYF. The full variable domain, rest sourced from reference TRBV7-2 and TRBJ2-3, is GAGVSQSPSNKVTEKGKDVELRCDPISGHTALYWYRQSLGQGLEFLIYFQGNSAPDKSGLPSDRFSAERTGGSVSTLTIQRTQQEDSAVYLCASSRLWTELTDTQYFGPGTRLTVL.

There are a few counts of this clonotype. This sequence joins TRBV6-5 and TRBJ2-7; TRBD2 matches 10 bases. CDR3 length equals 14 residues. J lost 3 bases, V lost 4 bases, and 3 bases had no gene match. Germline V gene lookup returns CDR1 MNHEY and CDR2 SVGAGI. CDR3 sequence (DNA): TGTGCCAGCAGTTCCGGACTAGCGGTCTACGAGCAGTACTTC. Its translation is CASSSGLAVYEQYF.

This clonotype was counted ten times or more. V is TRBV28 and J is TRBJ1-2; 9 bases agree with TRBD1. CDR1 is MDHEN, CDR2 SYDVKM, per germline. The CDR3 has 14 residues. With V trimmed by 4 bases and J by 4 bases, 4 bases remained unmatched. CDR3 sequence reads: CASSWDREPYGYTF. In nucleotides, the CDR3 is TGTGCCAGCAGTTGGGACAGGGAGCCCTATGGCTACACCTTC.

This clonotype was seen only a few times. The chain carries TRBV20-1 and TRBJ2-7; 9 positions match TRBD1. The V segment lost 7 bases and the J segment 7 bases; nucleotides outside the gene matches: 8. Germline V gene sequence: CDR1 DFQATT, CDR2 SNEGSKA (reference sequence). The CDR3 runs 12 residues. In nucleotides, the CDR3 is TGCAGTGTTCGGGACAGGGTTGGGGAGCAGTACGTC. It translates to CSVRDRVGEQYV.

This clonotype was seen repeatedly, ten times or more. The V call is TRBV5-1, the J call TRBJ2-2, with D possibly matching TRBD1 (6 bases). The germline V gene has CDR1 SGHRS and CDR2 YFSETQ. Trimming removed 2 bases at V and 1 base at J, with 15 bases between. This CDR3 is 17 amino acids long. The DNA for the CDR3 is TGCGCCAGCAGCTTTAGGTCGGGACAAATGAACACCGGGGAGCTGTTTTTT. This encodes CASSFRSGQMNTGELFF.

This clonotype was observed many times. This chain uses TRBV9 with TRBJ2-7; 12 positions match TRBD1. Germline CDR1 SGDLS, CDR2 YYNGEE. The CDR3 is made up of 15 amino acids. V was clipped by 3 bases and J by 0 bases; unmatched bases: 1. The CDR3 coding sequence is TGTGCCAGCAGCGCGGGACAGGGGGCCTCCTACGAGCAGTACTTC. It yields the protein CASSAGQGASYEQYF.

In its sample, this clonotype was seen a few times. The chain employs TRBV29-1 and TRBJ2-3; TRBD2 matches at 8 bases. V shed 0 bases, J shed 2 bases, and the junction held 7 bases outside the gene matches. The CDR3 is 16 amino acids. Germline V gene lookup returns CDR1 SQVTM and CDR2 ANQGSEA. The CDR3 sequence is CSVEDRGGGTTDTQYF. The CDR3 DNA is TGCAGCGTTGAAGATCGGGGGGGGGGCACCACAGATACGCAGTATTTT.

This clonotype has only a few counts. The chain employs TRBV18 and TRBJ2-7; the match to TRBD2 covers 7 bases. Germline loops: CDR1 KGHSH, CDR2 LQKENI. This CDR3 comprises 14 residues. Trimming at V came to 2 bases and at J to 4 bases, leaving 5 bases not matched to a gene. CDR3 nucleotides: TGTGCCAGCTCACCATCCCCGGGAGGTTACGAGCAGTACGTC. This gives the protein CASSPSPGGYEQYV.

This clonotype showed up many times. The rearrangement uses TRBV29-1 and TRBJ1-5, with 8 positions matching TRBD1. The CDR3 runs 12 residues. Looked up from germline, CDR1 is SQVTM and CDR2 is ANQGSEA. J was trimmed by 5 bases and V by 4 bases; bases with no gene match: 1. This CDR3 reads CSVVTGDQPQHF. The CDR3 DNA reads TGCAGCGTTGTGACAGGGGATCAGCCCCAGCATTTT.

On this clonotype: The junction departs from germline at one end; a sequencing error may be responsible. The gene calls are TRBV29-1 and TRBJ2-1, with TRBD1 matching 8 bases. The CDR3 is made up of 13 amino acids. Germline assignment: CDR1 SQVTM and CDR2 ANQGSEA. The CDR3 nucleotides read TGCAGCGTTGAAGGAGCTAGTGGTACAGGGGGTTCCTTC. Its protein product is CSVEGASGTGGSF.

This clonotype was detected ten times or more. The genes are TRBV15 and TRBJ2-1; TRBD2 agrees at 14 bases. Unmatched junction bases numbered 1, after V lost 5 bases and J lost 4 bases. The CDR3 has 15 residues. Per the germline V gene, CDR1 is LNHNV and CDR2 is YYDKDF (reference sequence). The CDR3 here is CATSGTSGGYNEQFF. The CDR3 region has the DNA TGTGCCACCAGCGGGACTAGCGGGGGTTACAATGAGCAGTTCTTC.

This clonotype came up a few times. V is TRBV20-1 and J is TRBJ2-1; 10 bases are shared with TRBD2. Per the germline V gene, CDR1 is DFQATT and CDR2 is SNEGSKA (reference sequence). This CDR3 comprises 16 residues. J gave up 2 bases and V 6 bases, and 10 bases lay outside the gene matches. The CDR3 DNA follows: TGCAGTGCGCCTAGAGGGAGCGGGGGGGCCTACAATGAGCAGTTCTTC. Protein sequence: CSAPRGSGGAYNEQFF.

In this sample, this clonotype turned up a few times. V usage is TRBV7-2 and J usage is TRBJ2-5; D not resolved. The germline V gene has CDR1 SGHTA and CDR2 FQGNSA. The CDR3 is made up of 14 amino acids. The ends were cut back, 5 bases at V and 5 bases at J, with 15 bases in the middle. This CDR3 is CASSQRTSGETQYF. The CDR3 bases are TGTGCCAGCAGCCAAAGGACGTCCGGGGAGACCCAGTACTTC. Using reference TRBV7-2 and TRBJ2-5 for the parts outside the CDR3, the full variable domain is GAGVSQSPSNKVTEKGKDVELRCDPISGHTALYWYRQSLGQGLEFLIYFQGNSAPDKSGLPSDRFSAERTGGSVSTLTIQRTQQEDSAVYLCASSQRTSGETQYFGPGTRLLVL.

This clonotype was recorded many times. The chain employs TRBV7-8 and TRBJ2-7; D possibly matches TRBD1 or TRBD2 (5 bases each). This CDR3 contains 14 residues. CDR1 and CDR2 (germline): SGHVS, FQNEAQ. V shed 5 bases and J shed 3 bases, with 14 bases lying between them. As DNA, the CDR3 is TGTGCCAGCAGCCGGGGTGGAAGGGGCTACGAGCAGTACGTC. Translating gives CASSRGGRGYEQYV.

V usage is TRBV6-5 and J usage is TRBJ1-5; tentatively, D is TRBD1 (6 bases). Germline V gene data show CDR1 as MNHEY and CDR2 as SVGAGI. The CDR3 has 17 residues. Trimming took off 4 bases at V and 7 bases at J, with 23 bases between the two ends. The CDR3 region is CASSSLQTGQTIQPQHF. The DNA for the CDR3 is TGTGCCAGCAGTTCCTTACAGACAGGCCAAACCATCCAGCCCCAGCATTTT.

This clonotype was seen at least ten times. The chain links TRBV5-1 to TRBJ2-1, with D tentatively TRBD2 (7 bases). CDR1 is SGHRS and CDR2 is YFSETQ in the germline V gene. This CDR3 contains 17 residues. V gave up 4 bases and J gave up 1 base, with 18 bases separating them. The CDR3 DNA reads as TGCGCCAGCAGCGACCTAACGGGGGGCCCGTCCTACAATGAGCAGTTCTTC. Protein product: CASSDLTGGPSYNEQFF.

The sample holds a few counts of this clonotype. The J gene is TRBJ2-7, the V gene TRBV7-8; tentative D call: TRBD1 (5 bases). With 1 base removed from V and 3 bases from J, the gap between germline ends came to 10 bases. Germline CDR1 and CDR2: SGHVS and FQNEAQ. CDR3 size: 14 residues. The DNA for the CDR3 is TGTGCCAGCAGCTTAGTAGGCAGGGTCTACGAGCAGTACTTC. Residues: CASSLVGRVYEQYF.

The sample holds many counts of this clonotype. The chain combines TRBV29-1 with TRBJ2-5; possibly TRBD2 for D (6 bases). The CDR3 runs to 16 residues. The V gene lost 4 bases and the J gene lost 0 bases, with 18 bases spanning the gap. The germline V gene has CDR1 SQVTM and CDR2 ANQGSEA. CDR3 nucleotides: TGCAGCGTTGGAGGAAGGGCTACTAGCTACCAAGAGACCCAGTACTTC. Translation gives CSVGGRATSYQETQYF.

In nucleotides, the CDR3 is TGCGCCAGCAGCCAAGGGTTCGGGGCTAGCTCCTACAATGAGCAGTTCTTC. Translating gives CASSQGFGASSYNEQFF. This chain links TRBV4-1 with TRBJ2-1; TRBD1 or TRBD2 may be the D gene (5 bases each). The germline V gene encodes CDR1 MGHRA and CDR2 YSYEKL. CDR3 length: 17 amino acids. The V end was cut by 1 base, the J end by 0 bases, with 13 bases between.

The V and J genes are TRBV12-3 or TRBV12-4 and TRBJ1-5; D may be TRBD1 (5 bases). This CDR3 has 16 residues. V was clipped by 6 bases and J by 3 bases, with 18 bases between them. CDR3 nucleotide sequence: TGTGCCAGCAGCCCAGGGCTTGAACGAGTCAATCAGCCCCAGCATTTT. Its translation is CASSPGLERVNQPQHF.

This chain connects TRBV20-1 to TRBJ2-1; either TRBD1 or TRBD2 may fit D (5 bases each). The CDR3 length is 17 residues. Germline V gene data show CDR1 as DFQATT and CDR2 as SNEGSKA (reference sequence). V shed 0 bases and J shed 4 bases, with 19 bases lying between them. Here the CDR3 DNA reads TGCAGTGCTAGAGATGGGCAGGGCCCTTGGAGGTACAATGAGCAGTTCTTC. Encoded protein: CSARDGQGPWRYNEQFF.

The chain has TRBV7-8 and TRBJ2-1; D assignment may be TRBD1 or TRBD2 (5 bases each). Germline-derived CDR1 and CDR2 are SGHVS and FQNEAQ. The V end was cut by 7 bases, the J end by 3 bases, with 16 bases between. The CDR3 spans 15 residues. The DNA for the CDR3 is TGTGCCAGCATCCAAGGTGGGGGACGCTACAATGAGCAGTTCTTC. Translating gives CASIQGGGRYNEQFF.

This clonotype was recorded many times. Germline is not matched at one junction end, which may reflect a read error. The chain has TRBV28 and TRBJ2-1; D is undetermined. There are 12 residues in the CDR3. Germline V gene lookup returns CDR1 MDHEN and CDR2 SYDVKM. In DNA form, the CDR3 reads TGCGCCAGCAGCTCAACATACAATGAGCAGTTCTTC. Translated: CASSSTYNEQFF.

The chain has TRBV29-1 and TRBJ2-5, with a weak D call TRBD2 (6 bases). The length of the CDR3 is 12 residues. V was trimmed by 8 bases and J by 2 bases, leaving 12 bases between them. Germline V gene data show CDR1 as SQVTM and CDR2 as ANQGSEA. The CDR3 sequence is CSHGGVQETQYF. Here the CDR3 DNA reads TGCAGCCACGGAGGGGTACAAGAGACCCAGTACTTC.

This clonotype was seen ten or more times. V gene TRBV6-6 combines with J gene TRBJ2-1; D not resolved. Per the germline V gene, CDR1 is MNHNY and CDR2 is SVGAGI (reference sequence). This CDR3 region has 12 residues. Trimming cost V 2 bases and J 6 bases, with 5 bases left between them. DNA of the CDR3: TGTGCCAGCAGTTACGACCCCAATGAGCAGTTCTTC. Residues: CASSYDPNEQFF.

V usage is TRBV5-1 and J usage is TRBJ2-1; 10 bases align to TRBD2. Per the germline V gene, CDR1 is SGHRS and CDR2 is YFSETQ. The CDR3 has 15 amino acids. Trimming cost V 1 base and J 8 bases; bases outside gene matches: 6. CDR3 in amino acids: CASSLQAGGPHEQFF. CDR3 nucleotide sequence: TGCGCCAGCAGCTTGCAAGCGGGGGGGCCCCATGAGCAGTTCTTC.

This clonotype occurred many times. The rearrangement joins TRBV6-5 to TRBJ2-3; 7 positions agree with TRBD1. The CDR3 extends over 15 amino acids. J gave up 0 bases and V 2 bases, and 2 bases lay outside the gene matches. CDR1 and CDR2 (germline): MNHEY, SVGAGI. The CDR3 DNA sequence: TGTGCCAGCAGTTACGAACAGGGGAGCACAGATACGCAGTATTTT. Translation: CASSYEQGSTDTQYF.

The chain links TRBV6-1 to TRBJ2-7; a weak D match, TRBD1 (6 bases). There are 14 residues in the CDR3. The germline gives CDR1 MNHNS, CDR2 SASEGT. V was pared by 6 bases and J by 2 bases, with 14 bases between. The CDR3 loop is CASRTGSRTYEQYF. Here the CDR3 DNA reads TGTGCCAGCAGAACAGGGAGCCGGACCTACGAGCAGTACTTC.

The chain couples TRBV2 to TRBJ2-1; a weak D match, TRBD1 (6 bases). The V gene lost 7 bases and the J gene lost 14 bases, with 24 bases spanning the gap. The CDR3 contains 14 residues. Germline V lookup: CDR1 SNHLY, CDR2 FYNNEI. CDR3 DNA: TGTGCCAGCACCCAGACAGGTGAACATGGCCCGGAGTTCTTC. Translating gives CASTQTGEHGPEFF.